This TCR beta chain stems from a study of blood T cell repertoires in COVID-19. Study background: Acute and convalescent COVID-19 samples came from the United States, Italy and Spain.

In the study's own analysis: Reference gene primer amplification yielded estimated nucleated cell counts. TCRdb's copy holds only in-frame clones and misses some; the assay was immunoSEQ multiplex PCR. V, J and clone size derive from that table, while D and trimming were established from the DNA sequence. The sample carries under 300,000 clones, 80% to 85% recorded once. The origin of this receptor is a man in his forties or fifties who had recovered from COVID-19. Sequenced sample: PBMCs or T cells enriched from blood (not recorded which).

As DNA, the CDR3 is TGTGCCATCAGTGAGTCGGTAACAGGGATTGTCGCCTACGAGCAGTACTTC. Protein sequence: CAISESVTGIVAYEQYF. The V call is TRBV10-3, the J call TRBJ2-7; D perhaps matches TRBD1 (6 bases). With 0 bases removed from V and 2 bases from J, the gap between germline ends came to 17 bases. Per germline, CDR1 ENHRY and CDR2 SYGVKD. This CDR3 is 17 amino acids long.